This entry describes one TCR beta chain. Its matching antigen is unknown. Germline V CDR1 and CDR2: MGHDK, SYGVNS. The V gene lost 3 bases and the J gene lost 9 bases, with 9 bases spanning the gap. The CDR3 length is 11 residues. This specimen comes from a study of CD8+ T cells in alopecia areata. Extracted RNA was reverse transcribed into cDNA, the sequencing template. Sequenced by immunoSEQ multiplex PCR; TCRdb stores in-frame clones only, minus some. The sample records approximately 150,000 clones, around 87% being singletons. Those with alopecia areata gave lesional scalp punch biopsies and peripheral blood. Isolation of CD4+ and CD8+ T cells from PBMCs was achieved by sorting. Points from the study as a whole: For lesional scalp, especially alopecia totalis/universalis, clonality was higher than in normal scalp. Researchers reported that TCR sharing among patients proved less clear than in mice, possibly HLA-linked.

The receptor comes from a human donor with alopecia areata. This chain uses TRBV25-1 with TRBJ2-7; no reliable D call. The source material was CD8+ T cells sorted from blood, sampled at week 0. The CDR3 DNA reads as TGTGCCAGCAGTGATCGTCGTAGGCAGTACTTC. Amino acids: CASSDRRRQYF.